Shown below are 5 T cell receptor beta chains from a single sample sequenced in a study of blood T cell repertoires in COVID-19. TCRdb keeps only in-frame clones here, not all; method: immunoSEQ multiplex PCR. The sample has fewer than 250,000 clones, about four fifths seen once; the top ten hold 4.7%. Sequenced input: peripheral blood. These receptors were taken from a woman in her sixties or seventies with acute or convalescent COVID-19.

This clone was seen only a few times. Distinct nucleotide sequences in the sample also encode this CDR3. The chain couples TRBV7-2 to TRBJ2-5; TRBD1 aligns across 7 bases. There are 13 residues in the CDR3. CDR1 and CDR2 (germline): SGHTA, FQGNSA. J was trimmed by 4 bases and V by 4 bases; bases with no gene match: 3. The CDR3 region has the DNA TGTGCCAGCAGCTGGGACAGAGCAGAGACCCAGTACTTC. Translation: CASSWDRAETQYF.

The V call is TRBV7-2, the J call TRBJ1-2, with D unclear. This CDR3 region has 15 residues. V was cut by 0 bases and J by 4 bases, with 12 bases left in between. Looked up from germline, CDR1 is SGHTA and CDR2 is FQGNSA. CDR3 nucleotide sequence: TGTGCCAGCAGCTTAGCTGGTCAGACTACCTATGGCTACACCTTC. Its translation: CASSLAGQTTYGYTF.

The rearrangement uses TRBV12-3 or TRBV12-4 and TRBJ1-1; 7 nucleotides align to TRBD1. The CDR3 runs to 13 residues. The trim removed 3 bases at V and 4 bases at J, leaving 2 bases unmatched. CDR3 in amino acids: CASSFTGATEAFF. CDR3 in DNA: TGTGCCAGCAGTTTCACAGGGGCCACTGAAGCTTTCTTT.

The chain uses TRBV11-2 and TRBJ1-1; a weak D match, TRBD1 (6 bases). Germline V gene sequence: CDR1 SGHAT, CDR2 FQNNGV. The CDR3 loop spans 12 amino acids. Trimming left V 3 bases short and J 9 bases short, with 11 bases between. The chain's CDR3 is CASSLQGSQAFF. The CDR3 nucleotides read TGTGCCAGCAGCTTGCAGGGGTCCCAAGCTTTCTTT.

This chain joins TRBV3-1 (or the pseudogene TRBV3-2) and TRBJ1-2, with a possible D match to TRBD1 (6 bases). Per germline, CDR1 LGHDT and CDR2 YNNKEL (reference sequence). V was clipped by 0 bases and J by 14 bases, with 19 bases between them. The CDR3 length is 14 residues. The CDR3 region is CASSQEVGQRVRTF. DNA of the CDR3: TGTGCCAGCAGCCAAGAGGTGGGACAACGAGTTAGAACCTTC.